This record looks at one T cell receptor (beta chain) sequence and its context. Its antigen remains unidentified. Base quality data are lacking; no much larger clone is found one base away. Participants in the prospective study were enrolled through a virtual design, were aged about 18 to 90 years, and lived in approximately 25 United States geographic areas. In the prospective study, participants were assigned to cohorts based on the clinical history participants reported in a screening survey and a study questionnaire. Recovered participants in ImmuneRACE Cohort 3 were defined by two consecutive negative NP/OP PCR tests, clearance by a healthcare professional, or resolution of symptoms. In the prospective study, mobile phlebotomists collected whole blood, serum and a nasopharyngeal or oropharyngeal swab from each participant. Additional blood draws and questionnaires over an approximately 2-month period could optionally be provided by prospective study participants. Before DNA extraction, blood samples from the prospective study were shipped at room temperature or frozen.

Trimming costs V 6 bases and J 6 bases, and their ends lie 20 bases apart. CDR1 and CDR2, looked up from the germline V gene, are SQVTM and ANQGSEA. The CDR3 spans 14 residues, from the cysteine through the phenylalanine. Of the read, only the CDR3 DNA is kept; its 42 bases are in frame from base 1. The immunoSEQ Assay, a bias-controlled multiplex PCR, was used to amplify TCRbeta CDR3 regions from genomic DNA. As for the original processing: The number of nucleated cells in each sample was estimated from the amplification of reference gene primers within the assay. Sequence reads were collapsed and filtered to measure the absolute abundance of every unique TCRbeta CDR3 rearrangement. Productive Simpson clonality was computed per sample as the square root of Simpson's diversity index over productive rearrangements. TCRdb limited this immuneACCESS table to in-frame rearrangements with V and J called. A share of clones is missing; checked studies link under half to unresolved V genes, and the rest is unexplained. V and J calls and clone size are given by that table; D and trimming were obtained from the DNA. The sample data list about 240,000 clones, and approximately 90% of these were observed just once. The ten largest clones take up over 4% of the sample.

These data originate in a study of blood T cell repertoires in COVID-19 (TCRdb year 2020). Turning to the overall study: Samples from collaborators originated in the United States, Italy and Spain and spanned both the acute and convalescent phases of COVID-19. The prospective study material was composed of cDNA or gDNA derived from T cells, B-cell-depleted T cells, or PBMCs. Deeply sampled blood TCRbeta repertoires from subjects exposed to, actively infected with, or recovered from COVID-19 were included in the dataset. The repertoires were made available in a free public database intended to serve as a resource for research on the immune response to SARS-CoV-2. The samples were drawn from the first 160 participants of the ongoing ImmuneRACE study and from under 1,500 subjects provided by 6 global collaborators. A de-identified subject ID, COVID-19 status, age in years and sex were almost always included in the sample metadata. Where available, HLA class I and class II types were obtained from metadata supplied by the sample provider rather than from assay-based typing. What the authors observed across the whole study: How much clinical and demographic metadata was included differed by source and by participant, and the metadata was provided uncurated.

The sequence was collected from a woman aged 25-40 years who had recovered from COVID-19. The sequence joins TRBV29-1 to TRBJ1-2; perhaps TRBD1 is the D gene, with 6 bases matching. The sequencing input was PBMCs or T cells enriched from blood (not recorded which). For the CDR3, the sequence is CSVAFQGRKDGYTF. Read as DNA, the sequence is TGCAGCGTGGCCTTTCAGGGGCGGAAGGATGGCTACACCTTC.